Listed here is a single TCR beta chain. Clones were sequenced by immunoSEQ multiplex PCR, and TCRdb holds only the in-frame ones, with some missing. Among about 270,000 clones, approximately 91% were seen once, and the ten largest hold 2% to 2.5%. This entry is derived from a study of blood T cell repertoires in COVID-19. CDR3 length equals 15 residues. Germline V lookup: CDR1 MNHNY, CDR2 SVGAGI (reference sequence). V was trimmed by 6 bases and J by 0 bases, leaving 12 bases between them. The sequenced sample consisted of PBMCs or T cells enriched from blood (not recorded which). The V and J genes are TRBV6-6 and TRBJ1-5; no clear D. The sequence came from a woman aged 40 to 50 with acute COVID-19. The CDR3 coding sequence is TGTGCCAGCAGACCGGGAAAGTATAGCAATCAGCCCCAGCATTTT. It codes for CASRPGKYSNQPQHF.